The T cell receptor (beta chain) described here comes from a study of cytomegalovirus exposure and HLA in healthy donors. Turning to this clone: Antigen specificity is unknown.

Study-level findings and limits: There were some public TCRs occurring in many donors, but most TCR sequences were rare.

The repertoire was sequenced with immunoSEQ multiplex PCR; TCRdb's copy has only in-frame clones and lacks some. The sample carries fewer than 400,000 clones, around 86% recorded once. This CDR3 is 16 amino acids long. CDR1 LNHNV and CDR2 YYDKDF come from the germline V gene (reference sequence). Trimming shortened V by 5 bases and J by 2 bases, and 19 bases separated the two germline ends. The chain joins TRBV15 to TRBJ2-7; perhaps TRBD1 as D (6 bases). The sequencing input was PBMCs. The clonotype comes from a woman aged 18-30 years in good health and CMV-seronegative. The CDR3 DNA reads as TGTGCCACCAGCGAAACAGGACAGACTCGGGCCTACGAGCAGTACTTC. Translation: CATSETGQTRAYEQYF.